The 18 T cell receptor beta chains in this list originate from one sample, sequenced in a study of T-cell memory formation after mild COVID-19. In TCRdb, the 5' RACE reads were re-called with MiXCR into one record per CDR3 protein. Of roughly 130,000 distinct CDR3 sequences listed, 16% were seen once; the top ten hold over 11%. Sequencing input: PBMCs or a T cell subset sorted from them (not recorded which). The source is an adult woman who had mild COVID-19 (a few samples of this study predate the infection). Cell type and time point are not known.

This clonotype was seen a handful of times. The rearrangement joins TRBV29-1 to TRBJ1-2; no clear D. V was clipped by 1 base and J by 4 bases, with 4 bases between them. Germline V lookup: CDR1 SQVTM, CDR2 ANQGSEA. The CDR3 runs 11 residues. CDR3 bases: TGCAGCGTTGAAGGGAGCTATGGCTACACCTTC. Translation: CSVEGSYGYTF.

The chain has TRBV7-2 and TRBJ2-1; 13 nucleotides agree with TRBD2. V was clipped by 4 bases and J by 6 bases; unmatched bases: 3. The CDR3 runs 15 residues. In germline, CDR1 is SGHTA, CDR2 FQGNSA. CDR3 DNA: TGTGCCAGCAGCTCGGGACTAGCGGGGAGCAATGAGCAGTTCTTC. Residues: CASSSGLAGSNEQFF.

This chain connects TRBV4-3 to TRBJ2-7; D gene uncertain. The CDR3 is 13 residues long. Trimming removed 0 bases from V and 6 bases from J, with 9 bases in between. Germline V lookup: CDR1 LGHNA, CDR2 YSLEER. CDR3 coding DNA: TGCGCCAGCAGCCAAGATCTTGACTCCGAGCAGTACTTC. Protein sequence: CASSQDLDSEQYF.

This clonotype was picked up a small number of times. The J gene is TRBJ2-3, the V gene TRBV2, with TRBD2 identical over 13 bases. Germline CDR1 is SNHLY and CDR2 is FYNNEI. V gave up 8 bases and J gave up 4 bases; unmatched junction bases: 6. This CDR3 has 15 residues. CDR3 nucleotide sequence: TGTGCCAGCGGCGGGACTAGCGGGATTGCAGATACGCAGTATTTT. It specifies CASGGTSGIADTQYF.

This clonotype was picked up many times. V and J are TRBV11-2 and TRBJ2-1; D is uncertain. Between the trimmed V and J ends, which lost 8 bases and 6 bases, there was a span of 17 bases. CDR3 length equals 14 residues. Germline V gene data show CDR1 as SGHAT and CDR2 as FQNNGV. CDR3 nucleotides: TGTGCCAGCGTCCCGGAGCCCCTACGCAATGAGCAGTTCTTC. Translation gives CASVPEPLRNEQFF. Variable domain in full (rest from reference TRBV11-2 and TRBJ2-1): EAGVAQSPRYKIIEKRQSVAFWCNPISGHATLYWYQQILGQGPKLLIQFQNNGVVDDSQLPKDRFSAERLKGVDSTLKIQPAKLEDSAVYLCASVPEPLRNEQFFGPGTRLTVL.

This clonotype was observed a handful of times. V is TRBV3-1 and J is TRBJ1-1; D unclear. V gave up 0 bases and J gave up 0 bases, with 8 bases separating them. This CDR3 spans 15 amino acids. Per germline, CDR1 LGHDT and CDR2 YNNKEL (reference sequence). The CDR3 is CASSQEGRVNTEAFF. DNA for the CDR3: TGTGCCAGCAGCCAAGAAGGGCGGGTGAACACTGAAGCTTTCTTT. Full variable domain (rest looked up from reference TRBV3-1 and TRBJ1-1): DTAVSQTPKYLVTQMGNDKSIKCEQNLGHDTMYWYKQDSKKFLKIMFSYNNKELIINETVPNRFSPKSPDKAHLNLHINSLELGDSAVYFCASSQEGRVNTEAFFGQGTRLTVV.

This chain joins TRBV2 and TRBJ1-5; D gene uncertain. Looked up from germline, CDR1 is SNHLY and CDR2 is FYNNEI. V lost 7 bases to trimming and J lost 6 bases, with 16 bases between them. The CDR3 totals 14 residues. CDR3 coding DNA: TGTGCCAGCATGAGTGGAGAAAGGTTTCAGCCCCAGCATTTT. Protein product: CASMSGERFQPQHF.

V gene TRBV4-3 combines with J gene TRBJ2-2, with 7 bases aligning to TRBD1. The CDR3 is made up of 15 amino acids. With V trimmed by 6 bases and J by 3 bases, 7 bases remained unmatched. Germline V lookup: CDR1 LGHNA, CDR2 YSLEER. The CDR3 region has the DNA TGCGCCAGCAGTCAGAGCCAGGGGGACACCGGGGAGCTGTTTTTT. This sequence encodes CASSQSQGDTGELFF.

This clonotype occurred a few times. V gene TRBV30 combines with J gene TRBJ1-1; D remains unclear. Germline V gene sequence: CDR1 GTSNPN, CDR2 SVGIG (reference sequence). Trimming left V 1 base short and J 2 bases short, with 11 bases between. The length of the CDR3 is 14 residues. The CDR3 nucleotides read TGTGCCTGGAGTGGGTTAGCTTTAAACACTGAAGCTTTCTTT. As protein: CAWSGLALNTEAFF.

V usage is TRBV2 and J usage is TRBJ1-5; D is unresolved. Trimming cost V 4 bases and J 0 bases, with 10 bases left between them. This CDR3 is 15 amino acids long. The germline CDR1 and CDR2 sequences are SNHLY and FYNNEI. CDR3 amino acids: CASSGRQNSNQPQHF. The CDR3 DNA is TGTGCCAGCAGTGGTCGTCAGAATAGCAATCAGCCCCAGCATTTT.

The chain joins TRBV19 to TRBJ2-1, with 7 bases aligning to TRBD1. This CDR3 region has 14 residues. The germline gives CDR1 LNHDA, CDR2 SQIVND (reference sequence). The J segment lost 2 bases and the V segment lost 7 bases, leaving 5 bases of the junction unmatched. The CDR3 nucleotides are TGTGCCAGTACCGTACAGGGGACCTACAATGAGCAGTTCTTC. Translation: CASTVQGTYNEQFF.

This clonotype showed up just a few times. CDR3 region: CASRHSGGAWGEQYF. DNA of the CDR3: TGTGCCAGCAGACATAGTGGGGGAGCGTGGGGCGAGCAGTACTTC. This chain uses TRBV6-5 with TRBJ2-7, with D tentatively TRBD1 or TRBD2 (5 bases each). Germline CDR1 reads MNHEY; CDR2 reads SVGAGI. CDR3 length equals 15 residues. The V and J ends lost 6 bases and 6 bases respectively, with 21 bases between them.

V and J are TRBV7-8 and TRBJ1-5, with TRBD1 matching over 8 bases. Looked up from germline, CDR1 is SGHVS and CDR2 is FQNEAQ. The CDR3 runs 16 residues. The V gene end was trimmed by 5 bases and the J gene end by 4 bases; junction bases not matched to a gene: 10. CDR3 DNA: TGTGCCAGCAGCCGGAGAACCGGGACAGGAAATCAGCCCCAGCATTTT. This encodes CASSRRTGTGNQPQHF.

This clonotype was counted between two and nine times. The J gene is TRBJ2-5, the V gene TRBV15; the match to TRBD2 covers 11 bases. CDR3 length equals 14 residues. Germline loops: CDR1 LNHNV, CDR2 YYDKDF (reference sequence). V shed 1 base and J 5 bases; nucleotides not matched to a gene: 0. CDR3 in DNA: TGTGCCACCAGCAGAGTAGCGGGGGGGGAGACCCAGTACTTC. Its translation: CATSRVAGGETQYF.

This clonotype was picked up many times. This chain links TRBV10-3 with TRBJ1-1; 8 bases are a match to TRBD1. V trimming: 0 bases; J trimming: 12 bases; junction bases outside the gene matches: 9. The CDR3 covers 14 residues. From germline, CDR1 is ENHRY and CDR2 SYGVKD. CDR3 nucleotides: TGTGCCATCAGTGAGTCGACCGGACAGGGTAGGACTTTCTTT. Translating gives CAISESTGQGRTFF.

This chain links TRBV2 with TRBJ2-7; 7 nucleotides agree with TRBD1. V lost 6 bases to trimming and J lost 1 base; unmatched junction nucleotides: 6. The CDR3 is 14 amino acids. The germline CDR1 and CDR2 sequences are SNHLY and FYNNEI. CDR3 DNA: TGTGCCAGCAGGAAGTGGGACAGATCCTACGAGCAGTACTTC. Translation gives CASRKWDRSYEQYF.

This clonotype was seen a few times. The CDR3, as DNA: TGCAGTGCTAGAGTCTACAGTCATGGGACTGAAGCTTTCTTT. Amino acid sequence: CSARVYSHGTEAFF. The rearrangement uses TRBV20-1 and TRBJ1-1, with unresolved D. Germline V lookup: CDR1 DFQATT, CDR2 SNEGSKA (reference sequence). V was cut by 1 base and J by 5 bases, with 14 bases left in between. This CDR3 comprises 14 residues.

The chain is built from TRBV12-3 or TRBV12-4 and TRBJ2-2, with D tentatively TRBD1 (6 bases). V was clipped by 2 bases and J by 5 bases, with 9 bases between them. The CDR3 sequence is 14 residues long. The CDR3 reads CASSLHRDTGELFF. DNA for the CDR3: TGTGCCAGCAGTTTACACAGGGATACCGGGGAGCTGTTTTTT.